The T cell receptor (beta chain) described here comes from a study of T cells after yellow fever vaccination. Study overall: Preparation used SMART-Seq v4 Ultra Low Input for the low-cell-number fractions.

A single record per CDR3 protein comes from TCRdb applying MiXCR to the 5' RACE reads. Of about 130,000 distinct CDR3 sequences in the sample, approximately 9% are singletons; the top ten hold under 40%. The germline CDR1 and CDR2 sequences are MDHEN and SYDVKM. The CDR3 length is 13 residues. V shed 5 bases and J shed 4 bases, with 12 bases lying between them. The sample here was CD8+ T cells sorted from PBMCs, taken on the day of the yellow fever booster vaccination. The chain joins TRBV28 to TRBJ2-7; possible D gene TRBD1, 5 bases. This clonotype originated in a young man who received the YFV17D yellow fever vaccine. CDR3 sequence: CASSHTDSYEQYV. CDR3 sequence (DNA): TGTGCCAGCAGTCACACTGACAGTTACGAGCAGTACGTC.